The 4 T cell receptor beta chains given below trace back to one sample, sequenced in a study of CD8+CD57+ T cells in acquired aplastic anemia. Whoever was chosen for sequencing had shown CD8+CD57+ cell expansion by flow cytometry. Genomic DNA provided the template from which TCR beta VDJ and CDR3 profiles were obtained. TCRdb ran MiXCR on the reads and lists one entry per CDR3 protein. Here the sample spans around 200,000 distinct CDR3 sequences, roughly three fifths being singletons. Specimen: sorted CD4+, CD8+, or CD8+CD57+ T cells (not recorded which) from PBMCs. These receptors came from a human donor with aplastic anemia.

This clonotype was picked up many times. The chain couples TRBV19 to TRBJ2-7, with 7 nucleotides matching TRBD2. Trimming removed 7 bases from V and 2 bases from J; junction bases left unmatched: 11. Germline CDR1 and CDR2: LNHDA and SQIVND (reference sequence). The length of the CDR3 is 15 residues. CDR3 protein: CASTPYAGDAYEQYF. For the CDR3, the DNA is TGTGCCAGTACTCCCTATGCGGGGGATGCCTACGAGCAGTACTTC.

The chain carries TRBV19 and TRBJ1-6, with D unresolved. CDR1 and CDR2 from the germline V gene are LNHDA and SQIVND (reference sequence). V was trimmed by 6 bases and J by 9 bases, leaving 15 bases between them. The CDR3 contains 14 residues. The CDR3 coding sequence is TGTGCCAGTAGCCGACAAGGTAATACTTCACCCCTCCACTTT. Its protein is CASSRQGNTSPLHF.

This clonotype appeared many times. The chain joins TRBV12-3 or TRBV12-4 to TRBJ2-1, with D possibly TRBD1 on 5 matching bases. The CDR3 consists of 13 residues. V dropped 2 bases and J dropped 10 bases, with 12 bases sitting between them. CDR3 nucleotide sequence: TGTGCCAGCAGTTTATTTGGCGCAGGGGAGCAGTTCTTC. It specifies CASSLFGAGEQFF.

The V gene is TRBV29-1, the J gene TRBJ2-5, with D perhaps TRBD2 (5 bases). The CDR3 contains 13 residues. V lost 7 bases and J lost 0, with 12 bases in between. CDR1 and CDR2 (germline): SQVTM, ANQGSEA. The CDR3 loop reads CSAHSDYQETQYF. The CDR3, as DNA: TGCAGCGCTCATAGCGACTACCAAGAGACCCAGTACTTC.